This is a list of T cell receptor beta chains from one sample in a study of blood T cell repertoires in COVID-19. Using immunoSEQ multiplex PCR, the repertoire was profiled, and TCRdb retains in-frame clones only, with some absent. The table records over 50,000 clones, around four fifths of them present only once. The sequenced material came from peripheral blood. Receptor source: a woman in her forties or fifties with active or convalescent COVID-19. CDR3s include the opening cysteine and the closing phenylalanine or tryptophan. A D gene is named only where the DNA matches it firmly. Some rows have no size entry. The others give once, few or many, or a class for an expanded clone.

>TRBD1|TRBV2|TRBJ1-4|NA
CASSGTGGKLFF
TGTGCCAGCAGTGGGACAGGGGGAAAACTGTTTTTT
>TRBD1|TRBV18|TRBJ2-5|NA
CASSPPGQGIQETQYF
TGTGCCAGCTCACCACCGGGACAGGGGATTCAAGAGACCCAGTACTTC
>NA|TRBV28|TRBJ1-1|NA
CASSLSGSSTEAFF
TGTGCCAGCAGTTTATCGGGGAGTTCCACTGAAGCTTTCTTT
>NA|TRBV18|TRBJ1-3|NA
CASSPTTGSGNTIYF
TGTGCCAGCTCACCAACAACGGGCTCTGGAAACACCATATATTTT
>NA|TRBV5-1|TRBJ1-2|NA
CASSSGGQYGYTF
TGCGCCAGCAGCTCGGGCGGACAATATGGCTACACCTTC
>NA|TRBV19|TRBJ2-7|NA
CASSKALKYEQYF
TGTGCCAGTAGTAAGGCACTAAAATACGAGCAGTACTTC
>NA|TRBV27|TRBJ1-6|NA
CASSLLRGDSPLHF
TGTGCCAGCAGTTTACTGCGCGGAGATTCACCCCTCCACTTT
>NA|TRBV29-1|TRBJ2-3|NA
CSARRGLDTQYF
TGCAGCGCCCGACGGGGGTTGGATACGCAGTATTTT
>TRBD1|TRBV19|TRBJ1-1|NA
CASSTGGVNEAFF
TGTGCCAGTTCGACAGGGGGCGTAAATGAAGCTTTCTTT
>TRBD1|TRBV11-2|TRBJ2-7|NA
CASSSTTGWYEQYF
TGTGCCAGCAGCTCGACGACAGGGTGGTACGAGCAGTACTTC
>TRBD1|TRBV5-1|TRBJ1-1|NA
CASSLNRGTEAFF
TGCGCCAGCAGCTTGAACAGGGGCACTGAAGCTTTCTTT
>NA|TRBV24-1|TRBJ1-1|once
CATSDQVQGREVAFF
TGTGCCACCAGTGACCAGGTGCAGGGGAGAGAGGTAGCTTTCTTT
>NA|TRBV4-1|TRBJ2-6|NA
CASSQDTGANVLTF
TGCGCCAGCAGCCAAGATACAGGGGCCAACGTCCTGACTTTC
>NA|TRBV7-9|TRBJ2-1|NA
CASSLEGKRDEQFF
TGTGCCAGCAGCTTAGAAGGCAAGAGGGATGAGCAGTTCTTC
>TRBD2|TRBV6-4|TRBJ2-3|NA
CASSALAGATDTQYF
TGTGCCAGCAGTGCACTAGCGGGAGCCACAGATACGCAGTATTTT
>TRBD1|TRBV19|TRBJ1-1|NA
CASMKDRLNTEAFF
TGTGCCAGTATGAAGGACAGGTTGAACACTGAAGCTTTCTTT
>TRBD1|TRBV7-3|TRBJ1-2|NA
CASSSQGADGYTF
TGTGCCAGCAGCTCACAGGGGGCAGATGGCTACACCTTC
>TRBD2|TRBV4-2|TRBJ2-7|NA
CASSQTSGPSYEQYF
TGTGCCAGCAGCCAAACTAGCGGCCCCTCCTACGAGCAGTACTTC
>TRBD1|TRBV9|TRBJ1-3|NA
CASSASPGTGIGNTIYF
TGTGCCAGCAGCGCCAGTCCCGGGACAGGGATCGGAAACACCATATATTTT
>NA|TRBV2|TRBJ1-2|NA
CASRRTSLSYGYTF
TGTGCCAGCAGAAGGACTTCCCTAAGCTATGGCTACACCTTC
>NA|TRBV10-3|TRBJ2-1|NA
CAISVTRNEQFF
TGTGCCATCAGTGTAACGCGGAATGAGCAGTTCTTC
>NA|TRBV19|TRBJ2-7|NA
CASSIEYRGSIEQYF
TGTGCCAGTAGTATCGAGTATAGGGGAAGCATCGAGCAGTACTTC
>NA|TRBV4-1|TRBJ1-2|NA
CASSQNGLSGYTF
TGCGCCAGCAGCCAAAACGGGTTGAGTGGCTACACCTTC
>TRBD2|TRBV19|TRBJ2-1|NA
CASSKSSGNEQFF
TGTGCCAGTAGTAAGTCTAGCGGGAATGAGCAGTTCTTC
>TRBD1|TRBV18|TRBJ1-1|few
CASSPDRGRNTEAFF
TGTGCCAGCTCACCAGACAGGGGAAGGAACACTGAAGCTTTCTTT
>TRBD2|TRBV6-2/TRBV6-3|TRBJ2-1|NA
CASSYLASGSKWVEQFF
TGTGCCAGCAGTTATCTGGCTAGCGGGAGTAAATGGGTTGAGCAGTTCTTC
>TRBD1|TRBV4-1|TRBJ1-1|NA
CASSLTGTVNTEAFF
TGCGCCAGCAGCCTTACCGGGACAGTGAACACTGAAGCTTTCTTT
>NA|TRBV2|TRBJ1-2|NA
CASSRTIYGYTF
TGTGCCAGCAGTAGGACTATCTATGGCTACACCTTC
>TRBD2|TRBV10-1|TRBJ2-1|NA
CATAPRTSGRSPSYNEQFF
TGCGCCACCGCCCCCCGGACTAGCGGGAGGTCCCCCTCCTACAATGAGCAGTTCTTC
>TRBD1|TRBV20-1|TRBJ2-2|once
CSASLQGVGTGELFF
TGCAGTGCTAGTTTACAGGGGGTGGGCACCGGGGAGCTGTTTTTT
>NA|TRBV12-3/TRBV12-4|TRBJ1-1|NA
CASSLSGGEAFF
TGTGCCAGCAGTTTATCTGGGGGCGAAGCTTTCTTT
>TRBD2|TRBV20-1|TRBJ2-5|NA
CSASRLAGATYF
TGCAGTGCTAGTAGGCTAGCGGGAGCCACCTACTTC
>NA|TRBV5-1|TRBJ2-1|few
CASSLAPGGRSYNEQFF
TGCGCCAGCAGCTTGGCCCCCGGGGGGCGTTCCTACAATGAGCAGTTCTTC
>NA|TRBV30|TRBJ1-3|NA
CAWSVQAVSGNTIYF
TGTGCCTGGAGTGTCCAGGCCGTCTCTGGAAACACCATATATTTT
>TRBD2|TRBV5-6|TRBJ2-7|NA
CASTGTSGYYEQYF
TGTGCCAGCACCGGGACTAGCGGATACTACGAGCAGTACTTC
>NA|TRBV19|TRBJ2-2|once
CASKGKGAGELFF
TGTGCCAGTAAGGGGAAAGGCGCCGGGGAGCTGTTTTTT
>NA|TRBV27|TRBJ1-1|NA
CASSVRGSTEAFF
TGTGCCAGCAGCGTACGGGGGAGCACTGAAGCTTTCTTT
>NA|TRBV11-2|TRBJ1-1|NA
CASSLRGTRGRRSTEAFF
TGTGCCAGCAGCTTACGGGGGACCCGGGGCAGGCGATCCACTGAAGCTTTCTTT
>NA|TRBV10-3|TRBJ1-2|few
CAISGTSTHGYTF
TGTGCCATCAGTGGAACAAGTACCCATGGCTACACCTTC
>NA|TRBV6-5|TRBJ1-1|NA
CASLFEANTEAFF
TGTGCCAGCCTATTCGAGGCAAACACTGAAGCTTTCTTT
>NA|TRBV7-2|TRBJ2-2|once
CASSLGAGIGELFF
TGTGCCAGCAGCTTAGGCGCGGGGATCGGGGAGCTGTTTTTT
>NA|TRBV7-9|TRBJ1-2|once
CASSKSLPTDGYTF
TGTGCCAGCAGCAAAAGTCTCCCAACGGATGGCTACACCTTC
>NA|TRBV6-5|TRBJ1-2|NA
CASSRGHGGAYGYTF
TGTGCCAGCAGTAGGGGCCACGGGGGTGCCTATGGCTACACCTTC
>TRBD1|TRBV5-6|TRBJ1-1|NA
CASTKDRGRRNTEAFF
TGTGCCAGCACCAAGGACAGGGGTAGGCGGAACACTGAAGCTTTCTTT
>NA|TRBV18|TRBJ1-1|few
CASSPLAGDGSEAFF
TGTGCCAGCTCACCACTAGCAGGGGATGGATCTGAAGCTTTCTTT
>NA|TRBV10-3|TRBJ1-3|once
CAISGSVLTSGNTIYF
TGTGCCATCAGTGGGTCAGTACTTACCTCTGGAAACACCATATATTTT
>NA|TRBV14|TRBJ1-6|NA
CASSPGQRSPLHF
TGTGCCAGCAGCCCGGGTCAACGGTCACCCCTCCACTTT
>NA|TRBV5-1|TRBJ2-2|NA
CASSFRGNGELFF
TGCGCCAGCAGCTTTCGGGGAAATGGGGAGCTGTTTTTT
>TRBD1|TRBV6-2/TRBV6-3|TRBJ2-7|NA
CASSSTGDVDEQYF
TGTGCCAGCAGTTCGACAGGGGACGTGGACGAGCAGTACTTC
>NA|TRBV28|TRBJ1-6|NA
CASSFGSSPLHF
TGTGCCAGCAGTTTTGGGAGTTCACCCCTCCACTTT
>NA|TRBV9|TRBJ1-2|NA
CASSGSGVLGYGYTF
TGTGCCAGCAGCGGCTCAGGAGTACTAGGCTATGGCTACACCTTC
>NA|TRBV2|TRBJ1-4|NA
CASSGGGANEKLFF
TGTGCCAGCAGTGGGGGCGGGGCGAATGAAAAACTGTTTTTT
>TRBD1|TRBV4-3|TRBJ1-2|NA
CASSQDTGGRYYGYTF
TGCGCCAGCAGCCAAGATACAGGGGGCAGGTACTATGGCTACACCTTC
>NA|TRBV24-1|TRBJ1-1|NA
CATSDSGATEAFF
TGTGCCACCAGTGATTCAGGGGCAACCGAAGCTTTCTTT